Each of the 16 T cell receptor beta chains below was sequenced from the same sample in a study of T-cell reconstitution after alpha-beta-depleted transplantation in children. It was with unique molecular identifiers that the TCRbeta library was prepared. TCRdb fed the PCR reads into MiXCR, producing one record per CDR3 protein. Here the sample spans tens of thousands of distinct CDR3 sequences, just under 5% being singletons. This specimen consisted of PBMCs, mostly from graft donor cells, obtained 180 days after TCRalphabeta/CD19-depleted stem cell transplant. These receptors were collected from a boy younger than two who had a stem cell transplant for acute myeloid leukemia, so the T cells may come from the graft donor.

This clonotype was picked up many times. V is TRBV7-2 and J is TRBJ2-7; no firm D call. This CDR3 comprises 16 residues. V lost 2 bases and J lost 1, with 15 bases in between. Per the germline V gene, CDR1 is SGHTA and CDR2 is FQGNSA. The CDR3 DNA is TGTGCCAGCAGCTTAATCGGTTCCGCAGCATCCTACGAGCAGTACTTC. Translated: CASSLIGSAASYEQYF. The variable domain in full, with the rest retrieved from reference TRBV7-2 and TRBJ2-7, is GAGVSQSPSNKVTEKGKDVELRCDPISGHTALYWYRQSLGQGLEFLIYFQGNSAPDKSGLPSDRFSAERTGGSVSTLTIQRTQQEDSAVYLCASSLIGSAASYEQYFGPGTRLTVT.

This clonotype was detected ten times or more. The chain recombines TRBV20-1 with TRBJ2-3, with TRBD2 matching 8 bases. Trimming took 2 bases from V and 0 from J; bases not matched to a gene: 13. Per germline, CDR1 DFQATT and CDR2 SNEGSKA (reference sequence). The CDR3 extends over 18 amino acids. The CDR3 region is CSARTLVPSGSSTDTQYF. The CDR3 DNA follows: TGCAGTGCTAGAACACTGGTCCCTAGCGGGTCCAGCACAGATACGCAGTATTTT.

This clonotype was seen a handful of times. The chain employs TRBV30 and TRBJ2-5; 10 positions agree with TRBD1. V was pared by 6 bases and J by 4 bases, with 8 bases of the junction left unmatched. Germline loops: CDR1 GTSNPN, CDR2 SVGIG (reference sequence). This CDR3 spans 14 amino acids. The CDR3 reads CACPDRGHGETQYF. The CDR3 DNA reads as TGTGCCTGCCCCGACAGGGGGCACGGAGAGACCCAGTACTTC.

This clonotype was counted at least ten times. V is TRBV20-1 and J is TRBJ1-4; D might be TRBD1 (5 bases). Germline CDR1 is DFQATT and CDR2 is SNEGSKA (reference sequence). V lost 5 bases and J 4 bases, leaving 8 bases between the germline ends. This CDR3 is built from 12 residues. The CDR3 DNA sequence: TGCAGTGCTGACAGCCATAATGAAAAACTGTTTTTT. Residues: CSADSHNEKLFF.

This clonotype was counted at least ten times. The chain is built from TRBV20-1 and TRBJ1-5; D is unresolved. CDR3 size: 13 residues. Per germline, CDR1 DFQATT and CDR2 SNEGSKA (reference sequence). The V gene lost 1 base and the J gene lost 1 base, with 5 bases spanning the gap. The CDR3 coding sequence is TGCAGTGCTAGAGCTGGCAGCAATCAGCCCCAGCATTTT. Its protein is CSARAGSNQPQHF.

This clonotype was observed at least ten times. V and J are TRBV5-6 and TRBJ1-3, with D possibly TRBD1 on 6 matching bases. This CDR3 is built from 15 residues. The germline V gene has CDR1 SGHDT and CDR2 YYEEEE. V was pared by 5 bases and J by 0 bases, with 12 bases between. CDR3 DNA sequence: TGTGCCAGCAGTTGGGGACATTTCTCTGGAAACACCATATATTTT. Translated: CASSWGHFSGNTIYF.

J is TRBJ2-2 and V is TRBV4-2; TRBD2 matches 7 bases. The CDR3 sequence is 19 residues long. Germline V gene lookup returns CDR1 LGHNA and CDR2 YNFKEQ. After removal of 10 bases from V and 0 bases from J, the junction contained 20 bases not matched to a gene. The DNA of the CDR3 is TGTGCCATGGGCCCCGGGCTCCTGGGGGGGACCGCGAACACCGGGGAGCTGTTTTTT. Residues: CAMGPGLLGGTANTGELFF.

This clonotype has ten or more counts. This chain uses TRBV20-1 with TRBJ2-2, with 13 bases lining up with TRBD2. CDR1 and CDR2 from the germline V gene are DFQATT and SNEGSKA (reference sequence). The CDR3 is 18 residues long. The J segment lost 0 bases and the V segment lost 0 bases, leaving 4 bases of the junction unmatched. CDR3 bases: TGCAGTGCTAGAGATTTAACTAGCGGGGGGGCGAACACCGGGGAGCTGTTTTTT. It specifies CSARDLTSGGANTGELFF.

This clonotype was observed at least ten times. The genes are TRBV20-1 and TRBJ1-1; D uncertain. There are 12 residues in the CDR3. Germline assignment: CDR1 DFQATT and CDR2 SNEGSKA (reference sequence). V lost 0 bases to trimming and J lost 0 bases, with 2 bases between them. DNA of the CDR3: TGCAGTGCTAGAGAACTGAACACTGAAGCTTTCTTT. Translating it yields CSARELNTEAFF.

This clonotype showed up many times. The rearrangement uses TRBV24-1 and TRBJ2-5; tentative D call: TRBD1 (6 bases). The CDR3 sequence is 16 residues long. Germline CDR1 is KGHDR and CDR2 is SFDVKD. V was cut by 5 bases and J by 2 bases, with 17 bases left in between. CDR3 nucleotide sequence: TGTGCCACCAGTGGCACGGACAGCCCGGGGCAAGAGACCCAGTACTTC. Protein product: CATSGTDSPGQETQYF.

This clonotype was observed at least ten times. The chain has TRBV5-1 and TRBJ1-6; no firm D call. This CDR3 has 13 amino acids. Per germline, CDR1 SGHRS and CDR2 YFSETQ. V was trimmed by 5 bases and J by 7 bases, leaving 10 bases between them. CDR3 loop: CASRQRPNSPLHF. Here the CDR3 DNA reads TGCGCCAGCAGACAGAGGCCAAATTCACCCCTCCACTTT.

In this sample, this clonotype turned up many times. The rearrangement links TRBV7-2 to TRBJ1-5, with 7 bases fitting TRBD1. The V gene end was trimmed by 1 base and the J gene end by 7 bases; junction bases not matched to a gene: 7. The CDR3 has 15 amino acids. Germline-derived CDR1 and CDR2 are SGHTA and FQGNSA. CDR3: CASSLVGGGSQPQHF. CDR3 DNA sequence: TGTGCCAGCAGCTTAGTGGGAGGGGGCAGCCAGCCCCAGCATTTT.

This clonotype was counted ten times or more. This chain links TRBV29-1 with TRBJ2-7; D unclear. The CDR3 is 8 amino acids. V was shortened by 6 bases and J by 3 bases, with 0 bases between the two germline ends. Germline CDR1 is SQVTM and CDR2 is ANQGSEA. CDR3 protein: CSVYEQYV. The CDR3 DNA sequence: TGCAGCGTCTACGAGCAGTACGTC.

At least ten counts were recorded for this clonotype. V usage is TRBV29-1 and J usage is TRBJ1-2, with 8 bases matching TRBD1. Germline assignment: CDR1 SQVTM and CDR2 ANQGSEA. This CDR3 comprises 16 residues. With 6 bases clipped from V and 6 bases from J, the junction kept 18 bases outside the gene matches. CDR3 coding DNA: TGCAGCGTCGACGCGGCGGAGAGGGGGACAGGTGATGGCTACACCTTC. Protein: CSVDAAERGTGDGYTF.

This clonotype was seen more than once but under ten times. V gene TRBV2 combines with J gene TRBJ2-3, with a weak D call TRBD2 (6 bases). The germline V and J ends were trimmed by 6 bases and 0 bases, with 10 bases remaining between them. The germline gives CDR1 SNHLY, CDR2 FYNNEI. The CDR3 spans 14 residues. The CDR3 DNA sequence: TGTGCCAGCAGAGATGGGGGGAGCACAGATACGCAGTATTTT. This codes for CASRDGGSTDTQYF. Full variable domain (rest looked up from reference TRBV2 and TRBJ2-3): EPEVTQTPSHQVTQMGQEVILRCVPISNHLYFYWYRQILGQKVEFLVSFYNNEISEKSEIFDDQFSVERPDGSNFTLKIRSTKLEDSAMYFCASRDGGSTDTQYFGPGTRLTVL.

This clonotype showed up many times. The rearrangement links TRBV6-5 to TRBJ1-4; weak D call: TRBD1 (5 bases). Germline values: CDR1 MNHEY, CDR2 SVGAGI. V was trimmed by 6 bases and J by 5 bases, leaving 13 bases between them. This CDR3 has 14 amino acids. CDR3 region: CASSQGRKNEKLFF. As DNA, the CDR3 is TGTGCCAGCAGCCAGGGACGGAAGAATGAAAAACTGTTTTTT.